The clone carrying this T cell receptor (beta chain) was observed a few times. Trimming took 7 bases from V and 9 from J; bases not matched to a gene: 8. This CDR3 spans 13 amino acids. Germline V gene lookup returns CDR1 SNHLY and CDR2 FYNNEI. TCRdb reanalysed the RT-PCR reads using MiXCR and keeps one entry per CDR3 protein. The profile covers about 680,000 distinct CDR3 sequences, with 11% to 15% appearing a single time and 3.6% taken by the ten largest. The V gene is TRBV2, the J gene TRBJ2-1, with 8 bases aligning to TRBD2. The TCR sequence derives from a female donor in good health, serving as a healthy control. Sequencing was done on a sample of memory CD4+ T cells from blood. The CDR3: CASKREGHGEQFF. The CDR3 bases are TGTGCCAGCAAACGGGAGGGCCATGGTGAGCAGTTCTTC.